The clone carrying this T cell receptor beta chain appeared a few times. Its antigen remains unidentified. Unique molecular identifiers were used to barcode this TCRbeta library. TCRdb fed the PCR reads into MiXCR, producing one record per CDR3 protein. In the table there are some 300,000 distinct CDR3 sequences, over 9.5% of which are singletons. This sample was included in a study of T-cell reconstitution after alpha-beta-depleted transplantation in children. With 10 bases removed from V and 4 bases from J, the gap between germline ends came to 14 bases. There are 13 residues in the CDR3. Study outcomes and limitations: Recipient T cells and thymic progenitors that survived were the source of the high TCRbeta diversity seen at day 60 in some patients. One year after transplant, T-cell counts and diversity came mostly from newly produced T cells. Reportedly, only several hundred clones from non-depleted graft cells drove alpha-beta T-cell counts at about two months.

The sequences come from PBMCs, collected before TCRalphabeta/CD19-depleted stem cell transplant. This chain joins TRBV12-3 or TRBV12-4 and TRBJ2-1; D is unclear. This sequence was found in a boy under two years old with acute myeloid leukemia, due to receive a stem cell transplant. DNA of the CDR3: TGTGCCACCAAGTTAGAAGCGTACAATGAGCAGTTCTTC. Residues: CATKLEAYNEQFF.